This T cell receptor beta chain was identified in a study of identical twins. Study-wide results and limits: The more abundant beta clonotypes in cord blood had fewer insertions, and memory repertoires did not show this.

TCRdb passed the 5' RACE reads through MiXCR, listing each CDR3 protein once. The sample carries 450,000 or so distinct CDR3 sequences, roughly 26% recorded once. A few counts support this clonotype. The antigen is not known. The same sample was also studied in work on T cells expressing NK-cell markers. That source adds: The eight sequenced donors comprised seven who were HCMV-seropositive and one who was seronegative. Leadership of the CD3+CD56-NKG2C+ fraction also belonged to these clonotypes in a few donors.

This clonotype was obtained from a young woman in good health. Sequenced sample: CD4+ T cells sorted from blood.

The CDR3 region is CASSLRPTSRSFNEQYF. The CDR3 region has the DNA TGTGCCAGCAGCTTAAGACCCACGAGCCGCTCCTTTAACGAGCAGTACTTC. This chain joins TRBV5-5 and TRBJ2-7; the D is unclear. Deletions cut 2 bases from V and 5 bases from J, with 23 bases between. Germline CDR1 SGHKS, CDR2 YYEKEE (reference sequence). This CDR3 is 17 amino acids long. The full variable domain, with the rest looked up from reference TRBV5-5 and TRBJ2-7, is DAGVTQSPTHLIKTRGQQVTLRCSPISGHKSVSWYQQVLGQGPQFIFQYYEKEERGRGNFPDRFSARQFPNYSSELNVNALLLGDSALYLCASSLRPTSRSFNEQYFGPGTRLTVT.